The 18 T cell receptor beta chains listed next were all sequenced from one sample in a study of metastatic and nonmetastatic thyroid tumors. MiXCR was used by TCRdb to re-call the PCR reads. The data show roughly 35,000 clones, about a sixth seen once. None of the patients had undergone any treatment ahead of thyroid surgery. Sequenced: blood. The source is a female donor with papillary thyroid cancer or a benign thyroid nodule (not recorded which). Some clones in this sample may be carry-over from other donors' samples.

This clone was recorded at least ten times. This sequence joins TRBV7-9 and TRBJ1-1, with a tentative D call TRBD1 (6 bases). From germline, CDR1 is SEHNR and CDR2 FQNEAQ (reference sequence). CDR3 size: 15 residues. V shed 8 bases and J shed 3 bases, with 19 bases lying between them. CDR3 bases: TGTGCCAGCCGCCTGGGGGACATCGTCGACACTGAAGCTTTCTTT. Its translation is CASRLGDIVDTEAFF. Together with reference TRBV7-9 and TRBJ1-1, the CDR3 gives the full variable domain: DTGVSQNPRHKITKRGQNVTFRCDPISEHNRLYWYRQTLGQGPEFLTYFQNEAQLEKSRLLSDRFSAERPKGSFSTLEIQRTEQGDSAMYLCASRLGDIVDTEAFFGQGTRLTVV.

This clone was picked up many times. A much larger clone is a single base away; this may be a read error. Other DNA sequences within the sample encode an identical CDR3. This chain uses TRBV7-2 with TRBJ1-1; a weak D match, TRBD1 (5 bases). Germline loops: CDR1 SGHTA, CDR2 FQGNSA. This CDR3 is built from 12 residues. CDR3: CASSLRQQEAFF. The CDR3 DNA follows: TGCGCCAGCAGCTTACGACAGCAAGAAGCTTTCTTT.

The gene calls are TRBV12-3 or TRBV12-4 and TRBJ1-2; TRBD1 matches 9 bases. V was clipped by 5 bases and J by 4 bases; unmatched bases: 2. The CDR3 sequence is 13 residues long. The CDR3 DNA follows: TGTGCCAGCAGTACAGGGGGCTCCTATGGCTACACCTTC. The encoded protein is CASSTGGSYGYTF.

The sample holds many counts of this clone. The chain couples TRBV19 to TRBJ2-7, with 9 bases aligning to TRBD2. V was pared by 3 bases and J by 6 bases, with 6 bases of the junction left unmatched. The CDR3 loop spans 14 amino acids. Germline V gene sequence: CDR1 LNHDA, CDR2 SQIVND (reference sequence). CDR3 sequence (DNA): TGTGCCAGTAGTATCTCAGCGGGAGGTTCCGAGCAGTACTTC. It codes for CASSISAGGSEQYF.

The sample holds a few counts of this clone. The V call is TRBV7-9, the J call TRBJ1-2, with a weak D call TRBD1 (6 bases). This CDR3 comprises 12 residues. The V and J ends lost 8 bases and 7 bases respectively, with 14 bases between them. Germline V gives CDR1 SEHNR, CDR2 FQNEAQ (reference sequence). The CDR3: CASLGARGGYTF. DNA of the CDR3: TGTGCCAGCTTGGGGGCCAGAGGTGGCTACACCTTC.

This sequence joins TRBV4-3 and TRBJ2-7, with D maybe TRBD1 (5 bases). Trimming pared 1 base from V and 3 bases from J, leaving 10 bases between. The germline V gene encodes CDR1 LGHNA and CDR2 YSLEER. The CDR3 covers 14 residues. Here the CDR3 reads CASSQGRQNYEQYF. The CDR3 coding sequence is TGCGCCAGCAGCCAAGGGAGACAGAACTACGAGCAGTACTTC.

CDR3 DNA sequence: TGCAGTGCTAGAGTATCATCGGGGGAGGGGCCCATCAGGGAGCAGTACTTC. It specifies CSARVSSGEGPIREQYF. V gene TRBV20-1 combines with J gene TRBJ2-7, with TRBD2 identical over 7 bases. Germline values: CDR1 DFQATT, CDR2 SNEGSKA (reference sequence). J lost 7 bases, V lost 1 base, and 19 bases had no gene match. The CDR3 covers 17 residues.

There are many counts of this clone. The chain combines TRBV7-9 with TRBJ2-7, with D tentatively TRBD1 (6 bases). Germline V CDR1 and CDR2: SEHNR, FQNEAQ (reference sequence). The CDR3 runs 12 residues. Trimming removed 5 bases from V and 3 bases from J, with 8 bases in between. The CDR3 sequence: CASSGRGYEQYF. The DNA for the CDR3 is TGTGCCAGCAGCGGCAGGGGCTACGAGCAGTACTTC. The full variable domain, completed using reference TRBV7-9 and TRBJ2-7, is DTGVSQNPRHKITKRGQNVTFRCDPISEHNRLYWYRQTLGQGPEFLTYFQNEAQLEKSRLLSDRFSAERPKGSFSTLEIQRTEQGDSAMYLCASSGRGYEQYFGPGTRLTVT.

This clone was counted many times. The CDR3 reads CASSERMGGEQYF. As DNA, the CDR3 is TGTGCCAGCAGTGAAAGGATGGGAGGCGAGCAGTACTTC. J is TRBJ2-7 and V is TRBV6-1, with a weak D call TRBD2 (6 bases). Per the germline V gene, CDR1 is MNHNS and CDR2 is SASEGT. This CDR3 has 13 residues. V shed 2 bases and J shed 6 bases, with 11 bases lying between them.

In nucleotides, the CDR3 is TGCAGTGCTCCCCCCCCGGGGGCGTCCTATAATTCACCCCTCCACTTT. Translation: CSAPPPGASYNSPLHF. The chain combines TRBV20-1 with TRBJ1-6, with D perhaps TRBD1 (6 bases). CDR1 DFQATT and CDR2 SNEGSKA come from the germline V gene (reference sequence). CDR3 size: 16 residues. With 5 bases removed from V and 1 base from J, the gap between germline ends came to 15 bases.

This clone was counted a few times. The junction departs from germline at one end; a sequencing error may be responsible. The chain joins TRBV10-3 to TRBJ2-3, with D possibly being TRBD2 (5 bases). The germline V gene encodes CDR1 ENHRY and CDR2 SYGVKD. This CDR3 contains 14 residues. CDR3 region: CAISDGMLADTQYF. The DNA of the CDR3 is TGTGCCATCAGTGACGGGATGCTGGCCGATACGCAGTACTTT.

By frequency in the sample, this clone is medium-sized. CDR3 coding DNA: TGTGCCAGTAGTACCCGGGACAGACCTTACGAGCAGTACTTC. Translating it yields CASSTRDRPYEQYF. The chain uses TRBV19 and TRBJ2-7, with TRBD1 matching 7 bases. With V trimmed by 4 bases and J by 4 bases, 7 bases remained unmatched. The CDR3 totals 14 residues. The V gene's germline CDR1 is LNHDA and CDR2 SQIVND (reference sequence).

As DNA, the CDR3 is TGTGCCAGCAGCGCGATACAGGGTTCCAACACTGAAGCTTTCTTT. Translation gives CASSAIQGSNTEAFF. The gene calls are TRBV11-1 and TRBJ1-1, with D possibly TRBD1 on 6 matching bases. CDR3 length: 15 residues. Between the trimmed V and J ends, which lost 5 bases and 2 bases, there was a span of 15 bases. Germline CDR1 reads SGHAT; CDR2 reads FQDESV (reference sequence).

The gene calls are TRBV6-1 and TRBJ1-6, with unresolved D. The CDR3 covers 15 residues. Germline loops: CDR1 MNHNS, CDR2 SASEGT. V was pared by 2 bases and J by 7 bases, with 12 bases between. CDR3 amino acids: CASSEISNPNSPLHF. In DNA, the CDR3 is TGTGCCAGCAGTGAAATAAGCAACCCAAATTCACCCCTCCACTTT.

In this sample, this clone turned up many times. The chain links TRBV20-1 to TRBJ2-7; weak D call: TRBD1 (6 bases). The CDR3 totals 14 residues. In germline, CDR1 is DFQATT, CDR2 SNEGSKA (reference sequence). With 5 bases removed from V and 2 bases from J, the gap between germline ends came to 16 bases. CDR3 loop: CSAQKDRATYEQYF. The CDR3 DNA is TGCAGTGCTCAGAAGGACAGAGCCACCTACGAGCAGTACTTC.

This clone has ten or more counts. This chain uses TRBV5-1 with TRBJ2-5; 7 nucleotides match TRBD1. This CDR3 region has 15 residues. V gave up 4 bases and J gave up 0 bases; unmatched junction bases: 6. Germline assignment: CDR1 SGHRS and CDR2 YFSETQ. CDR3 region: CASSVQGTDQETQYF. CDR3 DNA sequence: TGCGCCAGCAGCGTACAGGGGACGGACCAAGAGACCCAGTACTTC.

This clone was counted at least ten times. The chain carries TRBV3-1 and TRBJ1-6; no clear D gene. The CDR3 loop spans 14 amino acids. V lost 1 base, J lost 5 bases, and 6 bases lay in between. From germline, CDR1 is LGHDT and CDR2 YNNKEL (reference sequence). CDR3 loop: CASSQGQNNSPLHF. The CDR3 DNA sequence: TGTGCCAGCAGCCAAGGCCAAAATAATTCACCCCTCCACTTT.

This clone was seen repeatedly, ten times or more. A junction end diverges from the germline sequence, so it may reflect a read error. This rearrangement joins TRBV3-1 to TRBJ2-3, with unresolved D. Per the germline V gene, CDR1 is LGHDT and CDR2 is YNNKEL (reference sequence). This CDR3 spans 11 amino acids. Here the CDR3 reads CASSQGYDLDF. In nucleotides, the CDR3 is TGTGCCAGCAGCCAGGGCTACGACTTGGATTTT.